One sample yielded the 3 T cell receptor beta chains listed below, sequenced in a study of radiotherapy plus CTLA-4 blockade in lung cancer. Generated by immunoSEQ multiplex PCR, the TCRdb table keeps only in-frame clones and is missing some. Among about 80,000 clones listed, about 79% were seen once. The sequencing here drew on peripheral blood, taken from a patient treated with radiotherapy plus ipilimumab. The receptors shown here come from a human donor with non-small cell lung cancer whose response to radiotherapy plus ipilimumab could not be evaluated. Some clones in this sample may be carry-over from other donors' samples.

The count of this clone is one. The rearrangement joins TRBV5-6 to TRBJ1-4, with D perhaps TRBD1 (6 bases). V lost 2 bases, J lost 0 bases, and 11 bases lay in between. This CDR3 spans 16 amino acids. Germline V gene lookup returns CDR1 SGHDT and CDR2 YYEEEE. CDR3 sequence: CASSLTGSSTNEKLFF. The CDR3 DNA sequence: TGTGCCAGCAGCTTAACAGGGTCCTCAACTAATGAAAAACTGTTTTTT.

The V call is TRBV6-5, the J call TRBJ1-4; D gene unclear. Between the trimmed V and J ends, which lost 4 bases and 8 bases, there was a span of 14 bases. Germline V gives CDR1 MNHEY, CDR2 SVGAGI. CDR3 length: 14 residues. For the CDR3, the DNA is TGTGCCAGCAGTTCTCCCGGGGTTGTGGAAAAACTGTTTTTT. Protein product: CASSSPGVVEKLFF.

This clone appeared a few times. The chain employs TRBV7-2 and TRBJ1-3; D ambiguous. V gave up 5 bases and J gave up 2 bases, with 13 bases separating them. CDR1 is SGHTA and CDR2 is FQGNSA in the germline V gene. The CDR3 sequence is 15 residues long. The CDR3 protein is CASSLTFSAGNTIYF. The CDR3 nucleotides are TGTGCCAGCAGCCTGACATTTTCTGCTGGAAACACCATATATTTT.